Listed below are T cell receptor beta chains from one sample, sequenced in a study of shared clonotypes between healthy human individuals. The protocol was immunoSEQ multiplex PCR, while the TCRdb copy is restricted to in-frame clones and leaves out a portion. The sample holds around 2.3 million clones, about 94% seen once. Input material: naive CD4+ T cells sorted from blood. The receptor source for this set is a man in his late teens or twenties in good health. CDR3s include the opening cysteine and the closing phenylalanine or tryptophan. A D gene is named only where the DNA matches it firmly. Clone size appears in some rows only: once, few, many, or a class for an expanded clone.

v_gene	abundance	len	j_gene	d_gene	CDR3aa	CDR3nt
TRBV30	.	14	TRBJ1-6	TRBD1	CAWKLRTGPSPLHF	TGTGCCTGGAAATTGAGGACAGGGCCTTCACCCCTCCACTTT
TRBV7-7	.	13	TRBJ2-5	.	CAISGGMQETQYF	TGTGCTATCTCAGGGGGGATGCAAGAGACCCAGTACTTC
TRBV10-1	.	17	TRBJ1-1	.	CASSESRQAFMNTEAFF	TGCGCCAGCAGTGAGTCAAGACAGGCTTTCATGAACACTGAAGCTTTCTTT
TRBV19	.	16	TRBJ2-3	TRBD2	CASSIWAGGVTDTQYF	TGTGCCAGTAGTATATGGGCGGGAGGGGTCACAGATACGCAGTATTTT
TRBV28	.	13	TRBJ2-7	.	CASCSDRTYEQYF	TGTGCCAGCTGCTCGGACCGAACCTACGAGCAGTACTTC
TRBV28	once	12	TRBJ1-4	.	CASSLGNEKLFF	TGTGCCAGCAGTTTGGGGAATGAAAAACTGTTTTTT
TRBV12-5	.	15	TRBJ2-7	.	CASGLGAGAIYEQYF	TGTGCTAGTGGTTTGGGAGCGGGCGCGATCTACGAGCAGTACTTC
TRBV10-3	.	16	TRBJ1-5	.	CAISESNGYSNQPQHF	TGTGCCATCAGTGAGTCGAATGGGTATAGCAATCAGCCCCAGCATTTT
TRBV19	.	13	TRBJ2-2	.	CASSTLNTGELFF	TGTGCCAGTAGTACACTGAACACCGGGGAGCTGTTTTTT
TRBV5-1	.	16	TRBJ1-1	.	CASSLGAVIWNTEAFF	TGCGCCAGCAGCTTGGGTGCCGTTATTTGGAACACTGAAGCTTTCTTT
TRBV2	.	12	TRBJ1-2	.	CASLGRGYGYTF	TGTGCCAGCCTTGGCAGGGGCTATGGCTACACCTTC
TRBV14	.	15	TRBJ2-5	TRBD2	CASSQTGTSAGAQYF	TGTGCCAGCAGCCAAACCGGGACTAGCGCCGGGGCCCAGTACTTC
TRBV11-3	once	16	TRBJ1-1	.	CASSLDGGPGNTEAFF	TGTGCCAGCAGCCTAGACGGGGGCCCGGGGAACACTGAAGCTTTCTTT
TRBV15	.	18	TRBJ1-3	.	CATSRDRGSGTTGNTIYF	TGTGCCACCAGCAGAGATAGAGGGTCCGGGACAACAGGAAACACCATATATTTT
TRBV5-1	once	19	TRBJ1-1	TRBD1	CASSFGERQGLLGNTEAFF	TGCGCCAGCAGCTTCGGGGAAAGACAGGGTTTATTAGGGAACACTGAAGCTTTCTTT
TRBV6-1	.	16	TRBJ2-5	TRBD1	CASSEARGTGLETQYF	TGTGCCAGCAGTGAAGCTAGAGGGACAGGGCTGGAGACCCAGTACTTC
TRBV2	.	15	TRBJ1-5	TRBD1	CASSGQGSGNQPQHF	TGTGCCAGCAGTGGACAGGGTTCGGGCAATCAGCCCCAGCATTTT
TRBV10-2	.	13	TRBJ1-4	.	CASSAGVREKLFF	TGCGCCAGCAGTGCAGGGGTTAGAGAAAAACTGTTTTTT
TRBV7-9	.	14	TRBJ1-1	.	CASHRGGLDTEAFF	TGTGCCAGCCACCGGGGAGGGCTCGACACTGAAGCTTTCTTT
TRBV4-1	.	11	TRBJ2-3	.	CASSQRDTQYF	TGCGCCAGCAGCCAGAGAGATACGCAGTATTTT
TRBV27	.	17	TRBJ1-5	TRBD1	CASSSDRERWSNQPQHF	TGTGCCAGCAGTTCAGACAGGGAGAGATGGAGCAATCAGCCCCAGCATTTT
TRBV28	.	16	TRBJ1-1	.	CASIQGGGTGNTEAFF	TGTGCCAGCATTCAAGGGGGAGGGACGGGGAACACTGAAGCTTTCTTT
TRBV7-9	few	13	TRBJ1-6	.	CASSLEGGVTLHF	TGTGCCAGCAGCTTAGAGGGGGGAGTCACCCTCCACTTT
TRBV6-1	.	13	TRBJ1-1	.	CASRDQGNTEAFF	TGTGCCAGCAGAGACCAGGGTAACACTGAAGCTTTCTTT
TRBV11-2	.	13	TRBJ2-1	.	CASAGGVNNEQFF	TGTGCCAGCGCGGGTGGGGTGAACAATGAGCAGTTCTTC
TRBV5-1	.	14	TRBJ1-1	.	CASSLSLMNTEAFF	TGCGCCAGCAGCTTGAGCCTCATGAACACTGAAGCTTTCTTT
TRBV27	.	11	TRBJ1-1	.	CASTENTEAFF	TGTGCCAGCACAGAGAACACTGAAGCTTTCTTT
TRBV10-3	.	13	TRBJ1-2	.	CAISDRVDYGYTF	TGTGCCATCAGTGATCGGGTGGACTATGGCTACACCTTC
TRBV5-1	once	14	TRBJ2-7	.	CASVRLGGTYEQYF	TGCGCCAGCGTTCGGCTGGGTGGTACGTACGAGCAGTACTTC
TRBV27	once	16	TRBJ1-2	TRBD1	CASSLLGTGDVYGYTF	TGTGCCAGCAGTTTATTAGGGACAGGGGACGTCTATGGCTACACCTTC
TRBV7-2	.	15	TRBJ1-1	.	CASSLGSSGVSWAFF	TGTGCCAGCAGCTTAGGCAGCTCCGGGGTGTCATGGGCTTTCTTT
TRBV19	.	13	TRBJ1-4	.	CASSMVWNEKLFF	TGTGCCAGTAGTATGGTATGGAATGAAAAACTGTTTTTT
TRBV18	.	15	TRBJ1-6	TRBD1	CASSPGQGRNSPLHF	TGTGCCAGCTCACCGGGACAGGGCAGGAATTCACCCCTCCACTTT
TRBV7-9	.	14	TRBJ1-1	.	CASSLNRPNTEAFF	TGTGCCAGCAGCTTAAACAGGCCGAACACTGAAGCTTTCTTT
TRBV6-1	.	14	TRBJ2-7	TRBD1	CASRIDRGFYEQYF	TGTGCCAGCAGAATTGACAGGGGGTTCTACGAGCAGTACTTC
TRBV9	.	15	TRBJ1-2	.	CASSPRTRGDYGYTF	TGTGCCAGCAGCCCCCGCACCAGGGGAGACTATGGCTACACCTTC
TRBV5-6	.	13	TRBJ2-5	TRBD1	CASSKDRGETQYF	TGTGCCAGCAGCAAGGACAGGGGAGAGACCCAGTACTTC
TRBV2	.	13	TRBJ2-1	.	CASTGGSYNEQFF	TGTGCCAGCACTGGGGGGTCCTACAATGAGCAGTTCTTC
TRBV30	.	13	TRBJ2-5	.	CAGRLAATETQYF	TGTGCCGGAAGACTCGCCGCCACAGAGACCCAGTACTTC
TRBV2	.	15	TRBJ1-6	.	CASSEAGGGRAPLHF	TGTGCCAGCAGTGAAGCCGGGGGCGGGAGGGCACCCCTCCACTTT